This T cell receptor beta chain comes out of a study of cytomegalovirus exposure and HLA in healthy donors. Looking at the study overall: The 100 to 150 validation repertoires were reported in a later analysis to have been generated on the same platform as the 666 first-cohort repertoires. Whole-study findings and limits: A list of 164 TCR beta chains associated with cytomegalovirus was given. A later analysis found first-cohort TCR clusters tended to co-occur in the 90 to 150 validation repertoires.

Deletions cut 1 base from V and 1 base from J, with 16 bases between. The germline gives CDR1 SGHTA, CDR2 FQGTGA. The CDR3 extends over 17 amino acids. The repertoire was sequenced with immunoSEQ multiplex PCR; TCRdb's copy has only in-frame clones and lacks some. Among 100,000 to 150,000 clones listed, over 65% were seen once. A remark on this clone: The antigen is undetermined.

The TCR originated in a woman in her twenties or thirties in good health and CMV-seronegative. Sequencing was carried out using PBMCs. V gene TRBV7-3 combines with J gene TRBJ1-1; D unclear. The CDR3 protein is CASSLKGTSGPNTEAFF. The CDR3 DNA follows: TGTGCCAGCAGCTTAAAAGGTACTTCAGGCCCGAACACTGAAGCTTTCTTT.